This T cell receptor beta chain was sequenced in a study of T cells in localized non-small cell lung cancer. General study findings and limits: Uninvolved adjacent lung had the highest recorded T cell clonality, with tumor below it. Of the top 100 tumor clones, median around 60 were in adjacent lung, around 28 among its top 100.

Sequencing was performed with immunoSEQ multiplex PCR; in TCRdb, only in-frame clones are kept and a portion is missing. The table lists tens of thousands of clones, approximately 94% of them singletons. As regards this clone: The antigen remains unidentified.

The origin of this receptor is a woman between 35 and 70 years old with stage I lung adenocarcinoma. The sequencing used peripheral blood, collected before any cancer treatment.

The CDR3 DNA sequence: TGTGCCAGTAGTCTTTTCCCGGGACAGCATAGCAATCAGCCCCAGCATTTT. Its translation: CASSLFPGQHSNQPQHF. The chain uses TRBV19 and TRBJ1-5, with TRBD1 matching 7 bases. J lost 0 bases, V lost 5 bases, and 10 bases had no gene match. This CDR3 spans 17 amino acids. CDR1 and CDR2 (germline): LNHDA, SQIVND (reference sequence).